This T cell receptor (beta chain) was captured by sequencing in a study of T cell responses to AZD1222 COVID-19 vaccine. General study points: Among those given AZD1222, only 5 to 7 were seropositive at baseline. The donor cohort was predominantly white British with a female majority, and clonal diversity may have been underestimated.

This table comes from immunoSEQ multiplex PCR, and its TCRdb copy is limited to in-frame clones, with some not included. This table has around 190,000 clones, 92% appearing once. This CDR3 spans 11 amino acids. V lost 5 bases to trimming and J lost 0 bases, with 1 base between them. Germline V gene lookup returns CDR1 SGHAT and CDR2 FQNNGV. As concerns this clone: Its cognate antigen is unknown.

The sample in question was peripheral blood, obtained on day 0 of AZD1222 vaccination. The J gene is TRBJ1-2, the V gene TRBV11-2; D is uncertain. The TCR originated in an adult in good health. The CDR3 here is CASSTNYGYTF. CDR3 nucleotides: TGTGCCAGCAGCACTAACTATGGCTACACCTTC.